This TCR beta chain came from a study of T cell changes during pregnancy in multiple sclerosis. The assay was immunoSEQ multiplex PCR, and TCRdb's table has in-frame clones only and misses some. The sample yields approximately 71,000 clones, roughly 90% seen once. Germline V lookup: CDR1 GTSNPN, CDR2 SVGIG (reference sequence). Trimming took off 2 bases at V and 12 bases at J, with 11 bases between the two ends. The length of the CDR3 is 11 residues. The chain links TRBV30 to TRBJ2-1; the D gene is possibly TRBD1 (6 bases). Here the sequenced sample was peripheral blood, taken in the second trimester of pregnancy. This TCR was sampled from a female donor with multiple sclerosis, enrolled in a pregnancy study. This CDR3 is CAWSLQGTQFF. CDR3 nucleotides: TGTGCCTGGAGTCTACAGGGTACGCAGTTCTTC.